A single sample gave rise to the 9 T cell receptor beta chains below, sequenced in a study of early T cells in non-severe SARS-CoV-2 infection. MiXCR was run by TCRdb on the 5' RACE reads, yielding one entry per CDR3 protein. The data show tens of thousands of distinct CDR3 sequences, about 4.7% seen once. The source material was whole blood. All receptors derive from an adult who was a healthcare worker with PCR-confirmed SARS-CoV-2 infection or an uninfected control (not recorded which).

In this sample, this clonotype turned up a few times. This chain connects TRBV14 to TRBJ1-2; 7 bases fit TRBD1. The CDR3 has 13 residues. Germline V CDR1 and CDR2: SGHDN, FVKESK. V was pared by 4 bases and J by 3 bases, with 2 bases of the junction left unmatched. The CDR3 here is CASSRDSHYGYTF. CDR3 DNA sequence: TGTGCCAGCAGCCGGGACAGTCACTATGGCTACACCTTC.

This clonotype was counted ten times or more. The chain carries TRBV20-1 and TRBJ2-5; D is possibly TRBD1 (5 bases). V was cut by 7 bases and J by 5 bases, with 20 bases left in between. The CDR3 sequence is 14 residues long. Germline assignment: CDR1 DFQATT and CDR2 SNEGSKA (reference sequence). DNA of the CDR3: TGCAGTGGAACCTTAGGGGCGCTAAGGGAGACCCAGTACTTC. As protein: CSGTLGALRETQYF.

This clonotype showed up many times. The chain combines TRBV28 with TRBJ2-7; 7 bases map to TRBD1. The germline V gene encodes CDR1 MDHEN and CDR2 SYDVKM. The CDR3 length is 16 residues. J lost 0 bases, V lost 5 bases, and 10 bases had no gene match. The CDR3 nucleotides are TGTGCCAGCAGTGGCTTCGACAGGGCGTTCTCCTACGAGCAGTACTTC. Translation: CASSGFDRAFSYEQYF. Variable domain in full (rest from reference TRBV28 and TRBJ2-7): DVKVTQSSRYLVKRTGEKVFLECVQDMDHENMFWYRQDPGLGLRLIYFSYDVKMKEKGDIPEGYSVSREKKERFSLILESASTNQTSMYLCASSGFDRAFSYEQYFGPGTRLTVT.

This clonotype was counted at least ten times. J is TRBJ2-3 and V is TRBV6-2 or TRBV6-3; TRBD1 aligns across 10 bases. The CDR3 runs 15 residues. Germline CDR1 MNHEY, CDR2 SVGEGT. The trim removed 6 bases at V and 0 bases at J, leaving 3 bases unmatched. CDR3 sequence (DNA): TGTGCCAGCAGCGCGGGACAGGGGAGCACAGATACGCAGTATTTT. Its translation is CASSAGQGSTDTQYF.

This clonotype was observed many times. This chain joins TRBV11-2 and TRBJ2-1; 7 nucleotides align to TRBD2. CDR3 size: 16 residues. Trimming removed 5 bases from V and 3 bases from J; junction bases left unmatched: 10. Germline values: CDR1 SGHAT, CDR2 FQNNGV. CDR3 coding DNA: TGTGCCAGCAGCCCCAGAGCGGGAACCCTCTACAATGAGCAGTTCTTC. Amino acid sequence: CASSPRAGTLYNEQFF.

This clonotype was observed a few times. The rearrangement links TRBV7-2 to TRBJ2-5; D is unclear. CDR1 is SGHTA and CDR2 is FQGNSA in the germline V gene. Trimming took 3 bases from V and 1 from J, leaving 6 bases between them. The CDR3 sequence is 13 residues long. CDR3 in DNA: TGTGCCAGCAGCTTCCCGTCCCAAGAGACCCAGTACTTC. It is translated as CASSFPSQETQYF.

This clonotype was found many times. This chain uses TRBV7-6 with TRBJ2-5; no clear D gene. Germline V gene lookup returns CDR1 SGHVS and CDR2 FNYEAQ. Trimming shortened V by 0 bases and J by 1 base, and 3 bases separated the two germline ends. This CDR3 is 13 amino acids long. CDR3 DNA sequence: TGTGCCAGCAGCTTAGCGCCCCAAGAGACCCAGTACTTC. Amino acid sequence: CASSLAPQETQYF. Looking up the rest from reference TRBV7-6 and TRBJ2-5 gives the full variable domain: GAGVSQSPRYKVTKRGQDVALRCDPISGHVSLYWYRQALGQGPEFLTYFNYEAQQDKSGLPNDRFSAERPEGSISTLTIQRTEQRDSAMYRCASSLAPQETQYFGPGTRLLVL.

This clonotype has ten or more counts. This chain joins TRBV20-1 and TRBJ1-4, with no clear D. This CDR3 contains 15 residues. Trimming cost V 6 bases and J 2 bases, with 16 bases left between them. Germline CDR1 DFQATT, CDR2 SNEGSKA (reference sequence). For the CDR3, the DNA is TGCAGTGCCAGGAGGCGTTTGGTGACTAATGAAAAACTGTTTTTT. Its protein is CSARRRLVTNEKLFF.

This clonotype came up many times. The chain links TRBV11-2 to TRBJ1-2, with 8 nucleotides matching TRBD1. V was clipped by 3 bases and J by 4 bases; unmatched bases: 4. The CDR3 runs 14 residues. Per the germline V gene, CDR1 is SGHAT and CDR2 is FQNNGV. The CDR3 reads CASSFGQGGYGYTF. The DNA of the CDR3 is TGTGCCAGCAGCTTCGGACAGGGAGGCTATGGCTACACCTTC.